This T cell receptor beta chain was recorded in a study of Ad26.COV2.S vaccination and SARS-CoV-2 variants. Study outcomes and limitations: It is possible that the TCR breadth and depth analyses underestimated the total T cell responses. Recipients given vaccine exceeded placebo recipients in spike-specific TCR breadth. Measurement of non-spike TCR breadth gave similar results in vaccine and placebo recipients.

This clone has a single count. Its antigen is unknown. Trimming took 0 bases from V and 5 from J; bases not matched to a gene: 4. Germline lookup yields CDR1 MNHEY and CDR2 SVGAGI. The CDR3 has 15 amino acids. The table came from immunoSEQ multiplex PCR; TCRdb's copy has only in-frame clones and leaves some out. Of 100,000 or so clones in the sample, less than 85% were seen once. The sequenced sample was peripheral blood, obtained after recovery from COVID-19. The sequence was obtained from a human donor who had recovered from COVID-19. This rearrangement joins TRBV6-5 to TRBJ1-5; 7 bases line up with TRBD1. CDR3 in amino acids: CASSYSTGADQPQHF. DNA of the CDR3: TGTGCCAGCAGTTACTCTACAGGGGCCGATCAGCCCCAGCATTTT.